The 10 T cell receptor beta chains given below trace back to one sample, sequenced in a study of cytomegalovirus exposure and HLA in healthy donors. PCR was performed using 60 Vbeta and 13 Jbeta primers. Sequenced by immunoSEQ multiplex PCR; TCRdb stores in-frame clones only, minus some. This sample has tens of thousands of clones, with around 80% found just once. Sequencing was carried out using PBMCs. The receptors derive from a young man in good health and CMV-seronegative.

This rearrangement joins TRBV27 to TRBJ2-3; the D is unclear. Deletions cut 5 bases from V and 0 bases from J, with 6 bases between. Germline V gene sequence: CDR1 MNHEY, CDR2 SMNVEV (reference sequence). CDR3 length: 13 residues. This CDR3 reads CASSLLSTDTQYF. The CDR3 nucleotides are TGTGCCAGCAGTCTACTGAGCACAGATACGCAGTATTTT.

There are a few counts of this clone. This chain joins TRBV4-1 and TRBJ1-1; TRBD1 matches 9 bases. With 5 bases clipped from V and 4 bases from J, the junction kept 8 bases outside the gene matches. The CDR3 spans 15 residues. Germline V gene lookup returns CDR1 MGHRA and CDR2 YSYEKL. The CDR3 DNA reads TGCGCCAGCAGCTATCGACAGGGGGGGTCCACTGAAGCTTTCTTT. It translates to CASSYRQGGSTEAFF.

The CDR3 nucleotides are TGTGCCAGCTCACCCCCGGACAATTCCTACGAGCAGTACGTC. Its translation: CASSPPDNSYEQYV. J is TRBJ2-7 and V is TRBV18; D may be TRBD1 (5 bases). Trimming took off 3 bases at V and 1 base at J, with 10 bases between the two ends. Germline CDR1 and CDR2: KGHSH and LQKENI. The CDR3 is 14 amino acids.

This clone came up a few times. The CDR3 sequence: CASSLLGQLYYGYTF. DNA of the CDR3: TGTGCCAGCAGCTTGTTGGGACAGCTTTACTATGGCTACACCTTC. The chain has TRBV5-6 and TRBJ1-2; 7 bases match TRBD1. CDR3 length equals 15 residues. Germline CDR1 reads SGHDT; CDR2 reads YYEEEE. Trimming took 1 base from V and 3 from J; bases not matched to a gene: 6. The full variable domain, its missing parts supplied by reference TRBV5-6 and TRBJ1-2, is DAGVTQSPTHLIKTRGQQVTLRCSPKSGHDTVSWYQQALGQGPQFIFQYYEEEERQRGNFPDRFSGHQFPNYSSELNVNALLLGDSALYLCASSLLGQLYYGYTFGSGTRLTVV.

This chain connects TRBV11-2 to TRBJ1-1, with D tentatively TRBD1 (5 bases). V was shortened by 0 bases and J by 7 bases, with 9 bases between the two germline ends. Per germline, CDR1 SGHAT and CDR2 FQNNGV. This CDR3 comprises 13 residues. The CDR3 spells CASSLESRDEAFF. CDR3 sequence (DNA): TGTGCCAGCAGCTTAGAGTCCAGGGATGAAGCTTTCTTT.

The chain joins TRBV7-8 to TRBJ2-5; D gene unclear. The J call may be mistaken, given a closer DNA end match to TRBJ2-7. Germline CDR1 and CDR2: SGHVS and FQNEAQ. The CDR3 covers 14 residues. The CDR3 is CASSLGWGSYEQYF. CDR3 sequence (DNA): TGTGCCAGCAGCTTAGGGTGGGGCTCCTACGAGCAGTACTTC.

This clone has only a few counts. CDR3 region: CSGNLGRGGSTEAFF. The CDR3 nucleotides read TGCAGCGGGAATCTCGGCAGGGGCGGGAGTACTGAAGCTTTCTTT. This chain links TRBV29-1 with TRBJ1-1, with D possibly TRBD1 on 6 matching bases. Trimming left V 7 bases short and J 5 bases short, with 23 bases between. This CDR3 is 15 amino acids long. Germline CDR1 and CDR2: SQVTM and ANQGSEA. The variable domain in full, with the rest retrieved from reference TRBV29-1 and TRBJ1-1, is SAVISQKPSRDICQRGTSLTIQCQVDSQVTMMFWYRQQPGQSLTLIATANQGSEATYESGFVIDKFPISRPNLTFSTLTVSNMSPEDSSIYLCSGNLGRGGSTEAFFGQGTRLTVV.

This chain connects TRBV19 to TRBJ2-5; 13 bases match TRBD2. The germline CDR1 and CDR2 sequences are LNHDA and SQIVND (reference sequence). There are 15 residues in the CDR3. After removal of 3 bases from V and 4 bases from J, the junction contained 2 bases not matched to a gene. CDR3 DNA: TGTGCCAGTAGTATGGGACTAGCGGGGACAGAGACCCAGTACTTC. Translation gives CASSMGLAGTETQYF. The full variable domain, completed using reference TRBV19 and TRBJ2-5, is DGGITQSPKYLFRKEGQNVTLSCEQNLNHDAMYWYRQDPGQGLRLIYYSQIVNDFQKGDIAEGYSVSREKKESFPLTVTSAQKNPTAFYLCASSMGLAGTETQYFGPGTRLLVL.

The chain carries TRBV6-1 and TRBJ1-1, with TRBD1 as a possible D gene (6 bases). Deletions cut 6 bases from V and 3 bases from J, with 17 bases between. From germline, CDR1 is MNHNS and CDR2 SASEGT. The CDR3 sequence is 15 residues long. For the CDR3, the DNA is TGTGCCAGCAGCATAATTGGGGGCTCGTACACTGAAGCTTTCTTT. Its protein product is CASSIIGGSYTEAFF.

The V and J genes are TRBV18 and TRBJ1-1, with D possibly matching TRBD1 (6 bases). Germline-derived CDR1 and CDR2 are KGHSH and LQKENI. V was shortened by 3 bases and J by 3 bases, with 14 bases between the two germline ends. This CDR3 has 15 amino acids. Written as DNA, the CDR3 is TGTGCCAGCTCACCCCTACAGGGAACGGACACTGAAGCTTTCTTT. This encodes CASSPLQGTDTEAFF.